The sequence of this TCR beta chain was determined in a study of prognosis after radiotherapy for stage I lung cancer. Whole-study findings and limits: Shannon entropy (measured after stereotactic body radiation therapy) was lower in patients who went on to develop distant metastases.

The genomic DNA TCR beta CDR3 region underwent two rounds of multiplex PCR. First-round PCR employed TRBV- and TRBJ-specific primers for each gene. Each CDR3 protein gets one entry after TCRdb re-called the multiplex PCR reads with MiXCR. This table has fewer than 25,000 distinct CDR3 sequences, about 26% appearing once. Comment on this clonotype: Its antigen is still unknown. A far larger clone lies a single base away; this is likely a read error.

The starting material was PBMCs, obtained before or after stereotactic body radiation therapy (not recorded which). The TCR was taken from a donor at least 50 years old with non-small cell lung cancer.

The CDR3: CASSEDRSGANVLTF. CDR3 bases: TGTGCCAGCAGTGAAGACAGATCTGGGGCCAACGTCCTGACTTTC. The rearrangement joins TRBV6-2 or TRBV6-3 to TRBJ2-6, with a weak D call TRBD1 (5 bases). Germline V gene lookup returns CDR1 MNHEY and CDR2 SVGEGT. The CDR3 consists of 15 residues. V lost 5 bases to trimming and J lost 1 base, with 9 bases between them.